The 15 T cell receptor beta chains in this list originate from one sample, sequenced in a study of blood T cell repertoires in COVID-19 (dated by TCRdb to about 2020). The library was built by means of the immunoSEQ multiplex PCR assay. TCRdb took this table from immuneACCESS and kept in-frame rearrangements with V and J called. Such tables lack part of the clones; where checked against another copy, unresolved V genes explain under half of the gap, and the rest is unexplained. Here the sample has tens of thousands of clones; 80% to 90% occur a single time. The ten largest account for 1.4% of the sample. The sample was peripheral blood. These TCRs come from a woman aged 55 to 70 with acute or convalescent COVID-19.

CDR3 sequence reads: CAWSVALAGVSEQYF. CDR3 bases: TGTGCCTGGAGTGTGGCGCTAGCGGGAGTCTCCGAGCAGTACTTC. V gene TRBV30 combines with J gene TRBJ2-7; 10 bases are a match to TRBD2. Germline CDR1 reads GTSNPN; CDR2 reads SVGIG (reference sequence). After removal of 0 bases from V and 6 bases from J, the junction contained 8 bases not matched to a gene. The CDR3 totals 15 residues.

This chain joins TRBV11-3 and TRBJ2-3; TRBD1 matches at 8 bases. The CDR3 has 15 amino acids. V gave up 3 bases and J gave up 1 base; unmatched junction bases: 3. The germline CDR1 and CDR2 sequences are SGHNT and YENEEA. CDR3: CASSFGRGRTDTQYF. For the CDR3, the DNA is TGTGCCAGCAGCTTCGGCAGGGGGCGCACAGATACGCAGTATTTT.

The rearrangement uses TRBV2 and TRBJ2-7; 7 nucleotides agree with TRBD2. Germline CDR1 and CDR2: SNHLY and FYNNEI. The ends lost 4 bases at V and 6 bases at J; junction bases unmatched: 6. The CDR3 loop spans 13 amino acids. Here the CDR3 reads CASSVGAGVEQYF. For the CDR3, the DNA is TGTGCCAGCAGTGTAGGTGCGGGGGTCGAGCAGTACTTC. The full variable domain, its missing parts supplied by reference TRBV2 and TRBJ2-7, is EPEVTQTPSHQVTQMGQEVILRCVPISNHLYFYWYRQILGQKVEFLVSFYNNEISEKSEIFDDQFSVERPDGSNFTLKIRSTKLEDSAMYFCASSVGAGVEQYFGPGTRLTVT.

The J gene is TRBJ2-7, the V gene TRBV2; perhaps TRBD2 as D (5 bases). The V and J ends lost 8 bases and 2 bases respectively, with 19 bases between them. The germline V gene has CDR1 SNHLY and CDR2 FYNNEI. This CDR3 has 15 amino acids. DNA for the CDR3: TGTGCCAGCGAGCGGAGTCCCGATAGCCCCTACGAGCAGTACTTC. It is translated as CASERSPDSPYEQYF.

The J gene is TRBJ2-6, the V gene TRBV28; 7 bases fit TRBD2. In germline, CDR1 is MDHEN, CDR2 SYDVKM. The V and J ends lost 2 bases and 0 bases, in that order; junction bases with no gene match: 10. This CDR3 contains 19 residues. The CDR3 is CASSLTTGGDFSGANVLTF. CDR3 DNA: TGTGCCAGCAGTTTAACAACGGGGGGTGACTTCTCTGGGGCCAACGTCCTGACTTTC.

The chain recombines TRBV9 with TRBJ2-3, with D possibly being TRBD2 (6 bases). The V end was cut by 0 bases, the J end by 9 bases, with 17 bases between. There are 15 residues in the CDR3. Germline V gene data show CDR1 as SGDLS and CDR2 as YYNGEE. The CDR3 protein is CASSVDSGTGGTQYF. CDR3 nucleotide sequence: TGTGCCAGCAGCGTAGATAGCGGTACTGGGGGGACGCAGTATTTT.

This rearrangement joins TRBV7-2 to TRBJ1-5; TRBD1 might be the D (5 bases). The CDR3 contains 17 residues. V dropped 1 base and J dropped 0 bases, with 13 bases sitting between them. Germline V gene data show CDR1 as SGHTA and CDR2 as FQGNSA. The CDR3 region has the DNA TGTGCCAGCAGCTTAGGGGCAGGGCCCTATAGCAATCAGCCCCAGCATTTT. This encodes CASSLGAGPYSNQPQHF.

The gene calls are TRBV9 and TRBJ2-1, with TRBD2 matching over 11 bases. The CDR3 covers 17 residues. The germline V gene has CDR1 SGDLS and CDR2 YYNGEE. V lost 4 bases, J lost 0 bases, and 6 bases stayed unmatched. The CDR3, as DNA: TGTGCCAGCAGCTACGGACTAGCGGGCGACTCCTACAATGAGCAGTTCTTC. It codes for CASSYGLAGDSYNEQFF. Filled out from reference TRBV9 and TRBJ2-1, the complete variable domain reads DSGVTQTPKHLITATGQRVTLRCSPRSGDLSVYWYQQSLDQGLQFLIQYYNGEERAKGNILERFSAQQFPDLHSELNLSSLELGDSALYFCASSYGLAGDSYNEQFFGPGTRLTVL.

CDR3 nucleotide sequence: TGTGCCAGCAGCCCCCAGGGGGATCATACTGAAGCTTTCTTT. Encoded protein: CASSPQGDHTEAFF. The chain uses TRBV9 and TRBJ1-1; 7 bases match TRBD1. V lost 4 bases to trimming and J lost 5 bases; unmatched junction nucleotides: 8. The CDR3 has 14 residues. Germline-derived CDR1 and CDR2 are SGDLS and YYNGEE.

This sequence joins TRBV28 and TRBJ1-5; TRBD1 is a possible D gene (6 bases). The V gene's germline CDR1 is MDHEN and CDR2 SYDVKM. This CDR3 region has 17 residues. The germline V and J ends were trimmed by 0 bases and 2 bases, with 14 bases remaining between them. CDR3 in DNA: TGTGCCAGCAGTTTATGGGGGAGGGGGGCTGGCAATCAGCCCCAGCATTTT. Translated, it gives CASSLWGRGAGNQPQHF.

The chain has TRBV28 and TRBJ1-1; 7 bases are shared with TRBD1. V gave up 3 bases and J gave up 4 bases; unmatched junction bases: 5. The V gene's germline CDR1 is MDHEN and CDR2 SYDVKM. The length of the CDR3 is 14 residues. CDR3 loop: CASSLIQGGTEAFF. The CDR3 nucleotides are TGTGCCAGCAGTTTGATCCAGGGGGGCACTGAAGCTTTCTTT.

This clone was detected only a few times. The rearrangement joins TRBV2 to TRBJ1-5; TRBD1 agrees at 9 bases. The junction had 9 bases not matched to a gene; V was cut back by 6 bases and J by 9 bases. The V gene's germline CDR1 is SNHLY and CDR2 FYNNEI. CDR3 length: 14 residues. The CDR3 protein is CASRLTGGELPQHF. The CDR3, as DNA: TGTGCCAGCAGGTTAACAGGGGGCGAGCTGCCCCAGCATTTT.

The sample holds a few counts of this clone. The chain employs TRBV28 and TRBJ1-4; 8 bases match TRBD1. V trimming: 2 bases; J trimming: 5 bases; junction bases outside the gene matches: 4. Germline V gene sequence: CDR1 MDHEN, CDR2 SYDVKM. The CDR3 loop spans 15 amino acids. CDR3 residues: CASSLRDRRNEKLFF. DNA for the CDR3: TGTGCCAGCAGTTTAAGGGACAGGAGGAATGAAAAACTGTTTTTT.

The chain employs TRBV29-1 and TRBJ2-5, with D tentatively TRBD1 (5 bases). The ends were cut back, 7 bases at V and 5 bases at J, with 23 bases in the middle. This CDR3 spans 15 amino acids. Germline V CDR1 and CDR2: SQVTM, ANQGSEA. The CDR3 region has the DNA TGCAGCGGGGTCTCCCCAGGGATTCGAACTGAGACCCAGTACTTC. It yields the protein CSGVSPGIRTETQYF.

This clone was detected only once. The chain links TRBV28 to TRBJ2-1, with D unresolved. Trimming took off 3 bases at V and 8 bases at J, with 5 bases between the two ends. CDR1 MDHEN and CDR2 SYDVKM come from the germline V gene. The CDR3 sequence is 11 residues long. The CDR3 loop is CASSFPDEQFF. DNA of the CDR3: TGTGCCAGCAGTTTCCCCGATGAGCAGTTCTTC.